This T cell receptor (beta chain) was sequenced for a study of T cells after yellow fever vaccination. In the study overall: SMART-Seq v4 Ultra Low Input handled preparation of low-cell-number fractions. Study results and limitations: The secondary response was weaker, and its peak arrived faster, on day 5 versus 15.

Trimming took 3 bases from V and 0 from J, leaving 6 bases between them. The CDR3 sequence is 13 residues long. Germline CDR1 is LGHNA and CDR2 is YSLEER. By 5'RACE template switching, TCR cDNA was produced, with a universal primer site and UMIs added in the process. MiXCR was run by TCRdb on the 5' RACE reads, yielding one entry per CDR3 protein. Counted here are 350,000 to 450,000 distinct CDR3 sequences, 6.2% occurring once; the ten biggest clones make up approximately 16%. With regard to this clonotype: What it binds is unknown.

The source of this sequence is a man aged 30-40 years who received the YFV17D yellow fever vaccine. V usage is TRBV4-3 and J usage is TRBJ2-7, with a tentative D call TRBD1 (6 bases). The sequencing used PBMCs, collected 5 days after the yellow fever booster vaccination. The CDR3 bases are TGCGCCAGCAGCCAGGGGGCCTCCTACGAGCAGTACTTC. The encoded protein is CASSQGASYEQYF.